A single sample is the source of the 27 T cell receptor beta chains below, sequenced in a study of T cells in localized non-small cell lung cancer. Sequencing used immunoSEQ multiplex PCR; TCRdb keeps in-frame clones, though not all of them. The sample carries about 19,000 clones, roughly nine tenths recorded once. Here the sequenced sample was peripheral blood, taken before any cancer treatment. The source is a woman aged 35 to 70 with stage I lung adenocarcinoma.

The V call is TRBV13, the J call TRBJ2-1; the D is unclear. Trimming shortened V by 3 bases and J by 9 bases, and 9 bases separated the two germline ends. Germline lookup yields CDR1 PRHDT and CDR2 FYEKMQ (reference sequence). The CDR3 totals 12 residues. The CDR3 sequence: CASSFRAPEQFF. The CDR3 DNA is TGTGCCAGCAGCTTTAGGGCCCCTGAGCAGTTCTTC.

The CDR3 is CASSCNREGYGYTF. CDR3 in DNA: TGTGCCAGCAGTTGCAACAGGGAAGGTTATGGCTACACCTTC. The rearrangement uses TRBV27 and TRBJ1-2; a weak D match, TRBD1 (6 bases). The CDR3 length is 14 residues. Between the trimmed V and J ends, which lost 4 bases and 5 bases, there was a span of 14 bases. Germline V CDR1 and CDR2: MNHEY, SMNVEV (reference sequence).

The chain is built from TRBV14 and TRBJ2-2; 10 positions match TRBD1. Germline CDR1 is SGHDN and CDR2 is FVKESK. V shed 3 bases and J 6 bases; nucleotides not matched to a gene: 7. The CDR3 is 16 residues long. CDR3 sequence: CASSQYPGQGAGELFF. For the CDR3, the DNA is TGTGCCAGCAGCCAGTACCCCGGACAGGGGGCCGGGGAGCTGTTTTTT.

The V and J genes are TRBV15 and TRBJ1-1; D unclear. The CDR3 is 11 amino acids. Germline V gene data show CDR1 as LNHNV and CDR2 as YYDKDF (reference sequence). V was pared by 8 bases and J by 4 bases, with 8 bases between. The CDR3 spells CATADGTEAFF. The CDR3, as DNA: TGTGCCACCGCGGATGGCACTGAAGCTTTCTTT.

The rearrangement uses TRBV7-9 and TRBJ2-7, with TRBD1 identical over 10 bases. V was pared by 3 bases and J by 3 bases, with 5 bases of the junction left unmatched. There are 15 residues in the CDR3. Germline values: CDR1 SEHNR, CDR2 FQNEAQ (reference sequence). CDR3 loop: CASSFGQGGYYEQYF. The CDR3 DNA reads TGTGCCAGCAGCTTTGGACAGGGGGGCTACTACGAGCAGTACTTC.

This rearrangement joins TRBV7-9 to TRBJ1-1; no definite D call. This CDR3 region has 11 residues. The germline V gene has CDR1 SEHNR and CDR2 FQNEAQ (reference sequence). V lost 3 bases and J lost 8, with 7 bases in between. CDR3 in amino acids: CASSFQREAFF. Here the CDR3 DNA reads TGTGCCAGCAGCTTTCAGAGAGAAGCTTTCTTT.

This clone appeared once. The chain has TRBV19 and TRBJ2-4; possibly TRBD1 or TRBD2 for D (6 bases each). The CDR3 spans 16 residues. Trimming left V 5 bases short and J 4 bases short, with 18 bases between. In germline, CDR1 is LNHDA, CDR2 SQIVND (reference sequence). The CDR3, as DNA: TGTGCCAGTAGTTACTATGCGGGACACAAGAAAAACATTCAGTACTTC. Its protein product is CASSYYAGHKKNIQYF.

This chain connects TRBV7-2 to TRBJ2-7; D is undetermined. Germline CDR1 and CDR2: SGHTA and FQGNSA. The V gene lost 0 bases and the J gene lost 4 bases, with 7 bases spanning the gap. The CDR3 totals 13 residues. The CDR3 sequence is CASSLAERYEQYF. CDR3 nucleotides: TGTGCCAGCAGCTTAGCAGAAAGGTACGAGCAGTACTTC.

The chain employs TRBV27 and TRBJ1-4, with D possibly being TRBD1 (6 bases). The CDR3 length is 16 residues. Germline lookup yields CDR1 MNHEY and CDR2 SMNVEV (reference sequence). V shed 3 bases and J shed 5 bases, with 16 bases lying between them. The CDR3, as DNA: TGTGCCAGCAGTTTGGGGGGGCAGCTCCTCAATGAAAAACTGTTTTTT. Translating it yields CASSLGGQLLNEKLFF.

In this sample, this clone turned up once. The rearrangement uses TRBV5-6 and TRBJ2-1; the D gene is possibly TRBD1 (5 bases). The CDR3 loop spans 15 amino acids. The V end was cut by 1 base, the J end by 6 bases, with 14 bases between. The germline CDR1 and CDR2 sequences are SGHDT and YYEEEE. The CDR3, as DNA: TGTGCCAGCAGCTTGCGCCAGGGTTTAGGCAATGAGCAGTTCTTC. This translates into CASSLRQGLGNEQFF.

This chain uses TRBV5-1 with TRBJ2-2; D is uncertain. Trimming took off 0 bases at V and 4 bases at J, with 10 bases between the two ends. This CDR3 is 15 amino acids long. From germline, CDR1 is SGHRS and CDR2 YFSETQ. DNA for the CDR3: TGCGCCAGCAGCTTGGGTAGTACGGGCACCGGGGAGCTGTTTTTT. Its protein is CASSLGSTGTGELFF.

The chain recombines TRBV6-6 with TRBJ2-4; 8 bases align to TRBD2. V lost 7 bases to trimming and J lost 6 bases; unmatched junction nucleotides: 8. The CDR3 extends over 14 amino acids. CDR1 is MNHNY and CDR2 is SVGAGI in the germline V gene (reference sequence). The CDR3 DNA sequence: TGTGCCAGCAAATCCCTTAGCGGGGTAAACATTCAGTACTTC. As protein: CASKSLSGVNIQYF.

The chain links TRBV9 to TRBJ1-1, with D possibly matching TRBD1 (5 bases). V gave up 3 bases and J gave up 6 bases, with 15 bases separating them. CDR1 is SGDLS and CDR2 is YYNGEE in the germline V gene. CDR3 length: 14 amino acids. The CDR3 here is CASSDGKTVAEAFF. The CDR3 bases are TGTGCCAGCAGCGACGGGAAGACAGTTGCTGAAGCTTTCTTT. Supplemented by reference TRBV9 and TRBJ1-1, the full variable domain reads DSGVTQTPKHLITATGQRVTLRCSPRSGDLSVYWYQQSLDQGLQFLIQYYNGEERAKGNILERFSAQQFPDLHSELNLSSLELGDSALYFCASSDGKTVAEAFFGQGTRLTVV.

The chain employs TRBV7-2 and TRBJ2-5; possible D gene TRBD2, 5 bases. CDR1 and CDR2 (germline): SGHTA, FQGNSA. CDR3 size: 15 residues. V dropped 3 bases and J dropped 3 bases, with 14 bases sitting between them. In nucleotides, the CDR3 is TGTGCCAGCAGCTTGGTATTTGCCGGGAAAGAGACCCAGTACTTC. This codes for CASSLVFAGKETQYF. Complete variable domain (other parts from reference TRBV7-2 and TRBJ2-5): GAGVSQSPSNKVTEKGKDVELRCDPISGHTALYWYRQSLGQGLEFLIYFQGNSAPDKSGLPSDRFSAERTGGSVSTLTIQRTQQEDSAVYLCASSLVFAGKETQYFGPGTRLLVL.

The DNA for the CDR3 is TGTGCCAGCAGTAGGACAGGCTCCTACGAGCAGTACTTC. Translating it yields CASSRTGSYEQYF. The rearrangement joins TRBV2 to TRBJ2-7; 7 positions match TRBD1. Germline CDR1 is SNHLY and CDR2 is FYNNEI. Trimming removed 5 bases from V and 0 bases from J; junction bases left unmatched: 1. The CDR3 length is 13 residues.

The chain links TRBV19 to TRBJ2-3, with D possibly TRBD2 on 5 matching bases. V lost 4 bases, J lost 3 bases, and 20 bases lay in between. CDR1 is LNHDA, CDR2 SQIVND, per germline (reference sequence). This CDR3 is built from 17 residues. The CDR3 here is CASSTAPVGGSTDTQYF. In DNA form, the CDR3 reads TGTGCCAGTAGTACTGCCCCGGTAGGAGGATCGACAGATACGCAGTATTTT.

The chain has TRBV30 and TRBJ2-2; tentative D call: TRBD2 (6 bases). CDR1 is GTSNPN and CDR2 is SVGIG in the germline V gene (reference sequence). V was clipped by 2 bases and J by 8 bases, with 12 bases between them. The CDR3 sequence is 13 residues long. CDR3 residues: CAWSRTIEGELFF. The CDR3 nucleotides are TGTGCCTGGAGTAGGACTATCGAGGGGGAGCTGTTTTTT.

The chain couples TRBV4-2 to TRBJ2-5; D call uncertain. CDR1 and CDR2 from the germline V gene are LGHNA and YNFKEQ. Trimming took 0 bases from V and 3 from J, leaving 11 bases between them. The CDR3 has 15 amino acids. The CDR3 here is CASSQEALPKETQYF. The CDR3 DNA sequence: TGTGCCAGCAGCCAAGAAGCACTCCCGAAAGAGACCCAGTACTTC.

This sequence joins TRBV19 and TRBJ1-5; D is unresolved. The V gene lost 2 bases and the J gene lost 1 base, with 9 bases spanning the gap. Germline assignment: CDR1 LNHDA and CDR2 SQIVND (reference sequence). The CDR3 loop spans 15 amino acids. CDR3 residues: CASSIRGESNQPQHF. The CDR3 DNA reads as TGTGCCAGTAGTATACGGGGAGAGAGCAATCAGCCCCAGCATTTT.

The chain employs TRBV6-4 and TRBJ2-5; 7 positions match TRBD1. The CDR3 has 15 residues. Looked up from germline, CDR1 is MRHNA and CDR2 is SNTAGT. V dropped 4 bases and J dropped 1; count of bases not matched to a gene: 6. The CDR3 is CASSGRTGTQETQYF. The CDR3 DNA is TGTGCCAGCAGTGGAAGGACAGGCACCCAAGAGACCCAGTACTTC.

The chain carries TRBV5-1 and TRBJ2-5; no definite D call. Germline assignment: CDR1 SGHRS and CDR2 YFSETQ. This CDR3 is built from 13 residues. The V end was cut by 3 bases, the J end by 2 bases, with 8 bases between. The DNA for the CDR3 is TGCGCCAGCAGCTCTGGGTCACAAGAGACCCAGTACTTC. It is translated as CASSSGSQETQYF.

This chain connects TRBV23-1 to TRBJ2-7, with D possibly TRBD1 on 6 matching bases. TRBV23-1 is known as an ORF, though its function is uncertain. Trimming took off 2 bases at V and 3 bases at J, with 14 bases between the two ends. There are 15 residues in the CDR3. The CDR3 nucleotides read TGCGCCAGCAGTCAAGCGAATCGGACAGACTACGAGCAGTACTTC. This gives the protein CASSQANRTDYEQYF.

This clone came up a few times. V is TRBV6-5 and J is TRBJ1-2, with D tentatively TRBD1 (5 bases). This CDR3 has 13 amino acids. Per germline, CDR1 MNHEY and CDR2 SVGAGI. V gave up 3 bases and J gave up 6 bases, with 11 bases separating them. The CDR3 coding sequence is TGTGCCAGCAGTTATGGGGCGGACCATGGCTACACCTTC. Translating it yields CASSYGADHGYTF.

J is TRBJ1-5 and V is TRBV5-4, with 7 bases lining up with TRBD1. The CDR3 runs 13 residues. Trimming took 3 bases from V and 8 from J; bases not matched to a gene: 5. The germline V gene has CDR1 SGHNT and CDR2 YYREEE (reference sequence). In DNA, the CDR3 is TGTGCCAGCAGCTATGACAGGGACGAGCCCCAGCATTTT. Protein product: CASSYDRDEPQHF.

The chain combines TRBV7-8 with TRBJ1-1; no clear D gene. The germline V and J ends were trimmed by 1 base and 9 bases, with 12 bases remaining between them. This CDR3 has 13 amino acids. Germline CDR1 SGHVS, CDR2 FQNEAQ. Here the CDR3 reads CASSLDTNTKAFF. The CDR3 region has the DNA TGTGCCAGCAGCTTAGATACTAACACGAAAGCTTTCTTT. Supplemented by reference TRBV7-8 and TRBJ1-1, the full variable domain reads GAGVSQSPRYKVAKRGQDVALRCDPISGHVSLFWYQQALGQGPEFLTYFQNEAQLDKSGLPSDRFFAERPEGSVSTLKIQRTQQEDSAVYLCASSLDTNTKAFFGQGTRLTVV.

J is TRBJ1-1 and V is TRBV28; no definite D call. The ends were cut back, 6 bases at V and 5 bases at J, with 7 bases in the middle. CDR1 is MDHEN and CDR2 is SYDVKM in the germline V gene. CDR3 length equals 11 residues. The CDR3 protein is CASSPGTEAFF. The CDR3 DNA is TGTGCCAGCAGCCCCGGGACTGAAGCTTTCTTT.

CDR3 loop: CASRNQGGNTIYF. The CDR3 region has the DNA TGTGCCAGCAGGAATCAGGGGGGAAACACCATATATTTT. The chain combines TRBV28 with TRBJ1-3, with D perhaps matching TRBD1 (6 bases). Germline lookup yields CDR1 MDHEN and CDR2 SYDVKM. V lost 6 bases to trimming and J lost 4 bases, with 10 bases between them. This CDR3 has 13 amino acids.